Each of the 27 T cell receptor beta chains below was sequenced from the same sample in a study of read filtering for tumor transcriptome and immune sequencing. The library was built from about 400 ng RNA with molecular barcoded adaptors for alpha/delta and beta/gamma chains. TCRdb recomputed calls from the reads with MiXCR, one row per CDR3 protein. The sample lists 50,000 to 65,000 distinct CDR3 sequences, around 20% occurring once. Source material: a population of CD138-negative cells sorted from bone marrow. These receptors were obtained from a donor aged 40 or over with multiple myeloma.

Points on this clonotype: A much larger clone lies a single base off, so this may be a read error. The chain employs TRBV18 and TRBJ1-3; D gene ambiguous. The CDR3 sequence is 14 residues long. V was shortened by 8 bases and J by 0 bases, with 11 bases between the two germline ends. Germline V CDR1 and CDR2: KGHSH, LQKENI. Here the CDR3 reads CASPLGDSGNTIYF. CDR3 DNA: TGTGCCAGCCCACTTGGGGACTCTGGAAACACCATATATTTT.

Worth noting for this clonotype: This sequence may be a read error, since a much larger clone differs from it by one base. The V call is TRBV28, the J call TRBJ2-7; 13 bases agree with TRBD2. Trimming at V came to 3 bases and at J to 12 bases, leaving 2 bases not matched to a gene. The CDR3 spans 12 residues. Germline V CDR1 and CDR2: MDHEN, SYDVKM. This CDR3 is CASSLTSGGPYF. DNA of the CDR3: TGTGCCAGCAGTTTGACTAGCGGGGGGCCGTACTTC.

This clonotype was counted ten times or more. The chain combines TRBV7-2 with TRBJ2-3; the match to TRBD2 covers 8 bases. V shed 3 bases and J 5 bases; nucleotides not matched to a gene: 4. The germline gives CDR1 SGHTA, CDR2 FQGNSA. The CDR3 totals 14 residues. The CDR3: CASSFSLAGDTQYF. In nucleotides, the CDR3 is TGTGCCAGCAGCTTTTCGCTAGCGGGAGATACGCAGTATTTT.

This clonotype was seen repeatedly, ten times or more. The V gene is TRBV29-1, the J gene TRBJ2-1; 7 bases are a match to TRBD2. The CDR3 length is 15 residues. The germline V gene encodes CDR1 SQVTM and CDR2 ANQGSEA. V was clipped by 4 bases and J by 5 bases; unmatched bases: 11. CDR3 residues: CSVGLTSEGNNEQFF. CDR3 nucleotide sequence: TGCAGCGTTGGGCTCACTAGCGAAGGGAACAATGAGCAGTTCTTC.

There are many counts of this clonotype. This chain connects TRBV7-9 to TRBJ1-1; D unresolved. Germline V lookup: CDR1 SEHNR, CDR2 FQNEAQ (reference sequence). V was pared by 2 bases and J by 4 bases, with 5 bases between. The CDR3 contains 12 residues. The CDR3 DNA reads TGTGCCAGCAGCTTATTCGGCACTGAAGCTTTCTTT. Translated, it gives CASSLFGTEAFF.

Note on this clonotype: A much larger clone differs by one base, so this may be a read error. V gene TRBV7-2 combines with J gene TRBJ2-2, with D possibly being TRBD2 (5 bases). Germline values: CDR1 SGHTA, CDR2 FQGNSA. CDR3 length: 15 residues. The CDR3 loop is CASSLVPANTGEPFF. The CDR3 region has the DNA TGTGCCAGCAGCTTAGTGCCAGCTAACACCGGGGAGCCGTTTTTT.

This clonotype appeared many times. The V call is TRBV20-1, the J call TRBJ2-5; 10 bases are shared with TRBD2. This CDR3 contains 14 residues. With 1 base clipped from V and 5 bases from J, the junction kept 4 bases outside the gene matches. Germline V CDR1 and CDR2: DFQATT, SNEGSKA (reference sequence). The CDR3 loop reads CSARALAGSETQYF. The CDR3 DNA sequence: TGCAGTGCTAGAGCACTAGCGGGATCTGAGACCCAGTACTTC.

In this sample, this clonotype turned up many times. The J gene is TRBJ2-5, the V gene TRBV7-2; D call uncertain. Germline CDR1 is SGHTA and CDR2 is FQGNSA. V was trimmed by 0 bases and J by 1 base, leaving 9 bases between them. This CDR3 comprises 15 residues. CDR3 coding DNA: TGTGCCAGCAGCTTAGCCACGGCACGCCAAGAGACCCAGTACTTC. Its translation is CASSLATARQETQYF.

In regard to this clonotype: Likely a read error: the CDR3 ends without its conserved phenylalanine or tryptophan. V usage is TRBV5-1 and J usage is TRBJ2-1; TRBD1 matches 12 bases. The CDR3 contains 17 residues. V dropped 8 bases and J dropped 7; count of bases not matched to a gene: 16. Germline V gene lookup returns CDR1 SGHRS and CDR2 YFSETQ. The CDR3 DNA sequence: TGCGCCAGGAGCGCGGAGTTCCGGGACAGGGGGCGAAATGAGCAGTTCCTC. This codes for CARSAEFRDRGRNEQFL.

This clonotype has a count of ten or more. The V and J genes are TRBV20-1 and TRBJ2-7; TRBD1 matches at 8 bases. The length of the CDR3 is 12 residues. Unmatched junction bases numbered 5, after V lost 3 bases and J lost 7 bases. Germline assignment: CDR1 DFQATT and CDR2 SNEGSKA (reference sequence). CDR3 in amino acids: CSARTGVWEQYF. In DNA form, the CDR3 reads TGCAGTGCTAGGACAGGGGTCTGGGAGCAGTACTTC.

This clonotype was picked up many times. The chain employs TRBV20-1 and TRBJ2-5; D possibly matches TRBD1 or TRBD2 (6 bases each). V dropped 4 bases and J dropped 4 bases, with 19 bases sitting between them. The CDR3 has 15 residues. Germline CDR1 reads DFQATT; CDR2 reads SNEGSKA (reference sequence). Here the CDR3 reads CSAKEQGGFSETQYF. CDR3 DNA sequence: TGCAGTGCTAAGGAACAAGGGGGGTTCTCAGAGACCCAGTACTTC.

This clonotype was detected ten times or more. The chain employs TRBV2 and TRBJ2-6; 8 bases line up with TRBD1. This CDR3 region has 17 residues. Germline values: CDR1 SNHLY, CDR2 FYNNEI. With V trimmed by 8 bases and J by 0 bases, 9 bases remained unmatched. The CDR3 sequence is CASLSQTGVSGANVLTF. DNA for the CDR3: TGTGCCAGCCTGTCCCAGACAGGGGTCTCTGGGGCCAACGTCCTGACTTTC.

Regarding this clonotype: The junction shows a germline mismatch at one end, possibly a read error. V and J are TRBV29-1 and TRBJ1-1; the D is unclear. The CDR3 contains 14 residues. Germline CDR1 reads SQVTM; CDR2 reads ANQGSEA. DNA of the CDR3: TGCAGCGTTGATCGGGCAGGAATGAACACTGAAGCTTCCTTT. It specifies CSVDRAGMNTEASF. Together with reference TRBV29-1 and TRBJ1-1, the CDR3 gives the full variable domain: SAVISQKPSRDICQRGTSLTIQCQVDSQVTMMFWYRQQPGQSLTLIATANQGSEATYESGFVIDKFPISRPNLTFSTLTVSNMSPEDSSIYLCSVDRAGMNTEASFGQGTRLTVV.

The chain is built from TRBV5-1 and TRBJ2-3; 8 bases line up with TRBD2. The CDR3 spans 15 residues. Germline trimming cut 5 bases from V and 2 bases from J; bases unmatched to any gene: 7. Germline V gene lookup returns CDR1 SGHRS and CDR2 YFSETQ. The DNA for the CDR3 is TGCGCCAGCAGTGACAGCGGGGGTTACACAGATACGCAGTATTTT. It codes for CASSDSGGYTDTQYF.

This clonotype appeared many times. V gene TRBV28 combines with J gene TRBJ2-7; no clear D gene. V lost 3 bases, J lost 5 bases, and 11 bases lay in between. The CDR3 consists of 13 residues. Germline V gene lookup returns CDR1 MDHEN and CDR2 SYDVKM. DNA of the CDR3: TGTGCCAGCAGTTTGCTCTCCGGCCACGAGCAGTACTTC. The encoded protein is CASSLLSGHEQYF.

With respect to this clonotype: Its ends do not fully match the called genes, so a read error is possible. This chain connects TRBV20-1 to TRBJ2-1; D is undetermined. CDR1 and CDR2 from the germline V gene are DFQATT and SNEGSKA (reference sequence). The CDR3 runs 11 residues. This chain's CDR3 is CSAGEIGRQFF. The DNA for the CDR3 is TGCAGTGCTGGAGAGATAGGGCGGCAGTTCTTC.

The table lists this clonotype with many counts. The chain couples TRBV6-2 or TRBV6-3 to TRBJ2-2; unclear D gene. V was cut by 8 bases and J by 4 bases, with 17 bases left in between. Germline CDR1 is MNHEY and CDR2 is SVGEGT. This CDR3 is 15 amino acids long. CDR3 protein: CASQARAGATGELFF. The CDR3 DNA is TGTGCCAGCCAGGCACGGGCAGGAGCCACCGGGGAGCTGTTTTTT.

This clonotype appeared many times. The chain is built from TRBV30 and TRBJ2-2, with 14 bases lining up with TRBD2. This CDR3 has 15 residues. Germline lookup yields CDR1 GTSNPN and CDR2 SVGIG (reference sequence). V lost 3 bases to trimming and J lost 6 bases; unmatched junction nucleotides: 3. The CDR3 sequence: CAWRMGLAGAGELFF. In nucleotides, the CDR3 is TGTGCCTGGAGGATGGGACTAGCGGGAGCCGGGGAGCTGTTTTTT.

In its sample, this clonotype was seen many times. The V call is TRBV10-2, the J call TRBJ2-3; D is perhaps TRBD1 (5 bases). The germline V gene has CDR1 WSHSY and CDR2 SAAADI. The CDR3 consists of 12 residues. V shed 6 bases and J shed 6 bases, with 10 bases lying between them. In DNA, the CDR3 is TGCGCCAGCAGGGACATCTATGATACGCAGTATTTT. Its translation: CASRDIYDTQYF.

This clonotype has a count of ten or more. The genes are TRBV7-6 and TRBJ2-5; D may be TRBD2 (6 bases). The germline CDR1 and CDR2 sequences are SGHVS and FNYEAQ. With 6 bases removed from V and 2 bases from J, the gap between germline ends came to 10 bases. This CDR3 comprises 13 residues. The CDR3 DNA reads TGTGCCAGCAGACGCGGGGTACAAGAGACCCAGTACTTC. This sequence encodes CASRRGVQETQYF.

This clonotype was seen ten or more times. The chain combines TRBV4-2 with TRBJ2-5, with TRBD2 matching 9 bases. Germline lookup yields CDR1 LGHNA and CDR2 YNFKEQ. J gave up 5 bases and V 0 bases, and 13 bases lay outside the gene matches. This CDR3 comprises 18 residues. The CDR3 loop is CASSQEFGSGSLRETQYF. As DNA, the CDR3 is TGTGCCAGCAGCCAAGAGTTCGGTAGCGGGAGCCTCAGGGAGACCCAGTACTTC.

This clonotype occurred many times. The CDR3 reads CASSPTATYEQYF. The CDR3 bases are TGTGCCAGTAGTCCGACGGCGACCTACGAGCAGTACTTC. The chain uses TRBV19 and TRBJ2-7; D is unresolved. Trimming stripped 5 bases from V and 2 bases from J, with 10 bases between. CDR3 length: 13 amino acids. The germline CDR1 and CDR2 sequences are LNHDA and SQIVND (reference sequence).

V and J are TRBV20-1 and TRBJ2-7; a weak D match, TRBD2 (5 bases). The germline CDR1 and CDR2 sequences are DFQATT and SNEGSKA (reference sequence). The CDR3 is made up of 14 amino acids. Trimming removed 1 base at V and 3 bases at J, with 13 bases between. This CDR3 is CSARAVAYFYEQYF. The CDR3 DNA is TGCAGTGCTAGAGCGGTAGCGTACTTCTACGAGCAGTACTTC.

The sample holds many counts of this clonotype. The chain has TRBV7-2 and TRBJ2-6; D might be TRBD1 (5 bases). V lost 3 bases and J 0 bases, leaving 9 bases between the germline ends. The V gene's germline CDR1 is SGHTA and CDR2 FQGNSA. This CDR3 is built from 16 residues. As DNA, the CDR3 is TGTGCCAGCAGCTTCCCAGGGCGCTCTGGGGCCAACGTCCTGACTTTC. It encodes CASSFPGRSGANVLTF.

Points on this clonotype: With a much larger clone just one base away, this may be a read error. V usage is TRBV30 and J usage is TRBJ2-2, with D perhaps TRBD1 or TRBD2 (7 bases each). Germline CDR1 is GTSNPN and CDR2 is SVGIG (reference sequence). The CDR3 has 12 residues. This chain's CDR3 is CAWRRGSGGLFF. Written as DNA, the CDR3 is TGTGCCTGGAGGCGGGGGTCAGGGGGGCTGTTTTTT.

At least ten counts were recorded for this clonotype. The chain links TRBV29-1 to TRBJ1-5; D call uncertain. This CDR3 region has 13 residues. CDR1 is SQVTM and CDR2 is ANQGSEA in the germline V gene. V was trimmed by 4 bases and J by 3 bases, leaving 10 bases between them. CDR3 region: CSVADGINQPQHF. Here the CDR3 DNA reads TGCAGCGTTGCAGACGGCATCAATCAGCCCCAGCATTTT.

This clonotype was counted a few times. The chain joins TRBV4-1 to TRBJ1-4; a weak D match, TRBD1 (5 bases). Germline V CDR1 and CDR2: MGHRA, YSYEKL. Trimming took 0 bases from V and 7 from J, leaving 15 bases between them. CDR3 size: 16 residues. CDR3 protein: CASSQEGSGSIEKLFF. CDR3 nucleotide sequence: TGCGCCAGCAGCCAAGAAGGGTCAGGGAGTATTGAAAAACTGTTTTTT.